This T cell receptor (beta chain) was retrieved from a study of identical twins. Regarding this clonotype: Its antigen is not known.

The CDR3 has 16 amino acids. Germline CDR1 reads SGHAT; CDR2 reads FQNNGV. Trimming cost V 5 bases and J 0 bases, with 14 bases left between them. TCRdb recomputed calls from the 5' RACE reads with MiXCR, one row per CDR3 protein. The top ten hold roughly 0.46% of the sample, which has more than 400,000 distinct CDR3 sequences, 13% to 15% seen once. Overall study results and limits: High-abundance cord blood beta clonotypes had fewer insertions; memory repertoires showed none.

These data also formed part of another study, on yellow fever vaccine responses in identical twins. From that report: Reportedly, the response of twins' T cells to the vaccine seemed partly convergent, partly personalized.

The chain carries TRBV11-2 and TRBJ2-4; tentatively, D is TRBD1 or TRBD2 (6 bases each). The sequence derives from a woman aged 18 to 35 in good health. Sequenced input: CD4+ T cells sorted from blood. The CDR3 reads CASSPGAELAKNIQYF. CDR3 nucleotides: TGTGCCAGCAGCCCGGGGGCAGAATTAGCCAAAAACATTCAGTACTTC.